The entry below describes one T cell receptor (beta chain). The sample originates from a study of blood T cell repertoires in COVID-19. Across the whole study: The study drew acute and convalescent COVID-19 samples from the United States, Italy and Spain. T cells, B-cell-depleted T cells, or PBMCs supplied cDNA or gDNA.

Under the authors' procedure: The assay estimated nucleated cells by amplifying reference gene primers. Measured with immunoSEQ multiplex PCR; TCRdb has only the in-frame clones, and not every one. The D gene and trimming were derived from the DNA, and the V and J assignments and clone size from that table. In the table there are about 29,000 clones, more than 70% of which are singletons. The CDR3 is 15 residues long. Per germline, CDR1 SGHAT and CDR2 FQNNGV. Trimming cost V 6 bases and J 4 bases, with 18 bases left between them. The chain recombines TRBV11-2 with TRBJ1-2, with D possibly matching TRBD1 (6 bases). Specimen: peripheral blood. The TCR originated in an elderly man with active COVID-19. The CDR3 DNA reads TGTGCCAGCAGTCCGACTCTCCTAGGGGGCTATGGCTACACCTTC. Residues: CASSPTLLGGYGYTF.